This entry lists 22 T cell receptor beta chains sequenced from one sample in a study of blood T cells in healthy people across ages. The use of a sample-barcoded 5' primer and a J-beta primer mix characterized a second PCR of roughly 6 to 11 cycles. TCRdb recomputed calls from the 5' RACE reads with MiXCR, one row per CDR3 protein. Of roughly 1.4 million distinct CDR3 sequences in the sample, 55% to 75% are singletons; the top ten hold roughly 6.3%. The sequencing sample was made of blood. These receptor sequences come from a young man in good health.

The chain recombines TRBV4-1 with TRBJ1-4; possible D gene TRBD1, 5 bases. The V gene's germline CDR1 is MGHRA and CDR2 YSYEKL. The CDR3 covers 15 residues. The V gene lost 4 bases and the J gene lost 7 bases, with 16 bases spanning the gap. The CDR3: CASSPPGLRGEKLFF. For the CDR3, the DNA is TGCGCCAGCAGCCCTCCGGGACTGAGGGGTGAAAAACTGTTTTTT.

This chain connects TRBV6-2 or TRBV6-3 to TRBJ2-4; a weak D match, TRBD1 (5 bases). CDR1 is MNHEY, CDR2 SVGEGT, per germline. The CDR3 extends over 14 amino acids. Trimming cost V 8 bases and J 4 bases, with 15 bases left between them. The CDR3 region has the DNA TGTGCCAGCCGGACAACAGTTGCTAAAAACATTCAGTACTTC. Protein sequence: CASRTTVAKNIQYF.

The chain combines TRBV7-9 with TRBJ2-5; the match to TRBD2 covers 13 bases. The J segment lost 2 bases and the V segment lost 5 bases, leaving 11 bases of the junction unmatched. In germline, CDR1 is SEHNR, CDR2 FQNEAQ (reference sequence). This CDR3 is 18 amino acids long. The DNA for the CDR3 is TGTGCCAGCAGCCGTACTAGCGGGGGGGCCTCTACACAAGAGACCCAGTACTTC. Translation gives CASSRTSGGASTQETQYF.

CDR3 loop: CAISDGRGGSEAFF. In nucleotides, the CDR3 is TGTGCCATCAGTGATGGCAGGGGAGGTTCTGAAGCTTTCTTT. The rearrangement joins TRBV10-3 to TRBJ1-1, with a possible D match to TRBD1 (6 bases). The CDR3 extends over 14 amino acids. Germline V lookup: CDR1 ENHRY, CDR2 SYGVKD. The V end lost 3 bases, the J end lost 6 bases, and 14 bases lay between the germline ends.

This chain uses TRBV2 with TRBJ2-6; 7 positions match TRBD1. The CDR3 sequence is 19 residues long. The germline V gene has CDR1 SNHLY and CDR2 FYNNEI. Losses at the gene ends were 6 bases for V and 0 bases for J; bases not matched to a gene: 14. CDR3 bases: TGTGCCAGCAGCGACCCGAGGGGACAGACCTTCTCTGGGGCCAACGTCCTGACTTTC. It codes for CASSDPRGQTFSGANVLTF.

A word on this clonotype: One end of the junction fails to match germline, which may point to a read error. The chain links TRBV7-9 to TRBJ1-1; D call uncertain. CDR1 and CDR2 from the germline V gene are SEHNR and FQNEAQ (reference sequence). The CDR3 contains 12 residues. The CDR3 DNA reads TGTGCCAGCCTGGCCCTGAACCCTGAAGCTTTCTTT. As protein: CASLALNPEAFF. Using reference TRBV7-9 and TRBJ1-1 for the parts outside the CDR3, the full variable domain is DTGVSQNPRHKITKRGQNVTFRCDPISEHNRLYWYRQTLGQGPEFLTYFQNEAQLEKSRLLSDRFSAERPKGSFSTLEIQRTEQGDSAMYLCASLALNPEAFFGQGTRLTVV.

The V gene is TRBV6-5, the J gene TRBJ1-1; 7 bases are shared with TRBD1. V gave up 6 bases and J gave up 4 bases; unmatched junction bases: 14. The CDR3 extends over 16 amino acids. The germline V gene has CDR1 MNHEY and CDR2 SVGAGI. CDR3 loop: CASSRDPGGVGTEAFF. For the CDR3, the DNA is TGTGCCAGCAGCAGGGACCCAGGGGGAGTGGGCACTGAAGCTTTCTTT.

The J gene is TRBJ1-4, the V gene TRBV20-1; maybe TRBD1 (5 bases). Germline-derived CDR1 and CDR2 are DFQATT and SNEGSKA (reference sequence). This CDR3 is built from 15 residues. Trimming cost V 4 bases and J 11 bases, with 23 bases left between them. The CDR3 DNA follows: TGCAGTGCTATTAACCGGGGAGGGACCCCGAGGAAACTGTTTTTT. Protein product: CSAINRGGTPRKLFF.

This clonotype occurred a few times. This sequence joins TRBV6-2 or TRBV6-3 and TRBJ2-5, with D uncertain. This CDR3 contains 14 residues. Trimming pared 0 bases from V and 4 bases from J, leaving 9 bases between. Germline loops: CDR1 MNHEY, CDR2 SVGEGT. CDR3 nucleotide sequence: TGTGCCAGCAGTTACTCGAAGGTGGCAGAGACCCAGTACTTC. This encodes CASSYSKVAETQYF.

The V gene is TRBV6-2 or TRBV6-3, the J gene TRBJ1-5, with a weak D call TRBD1 (5 bases). V was trimmed by 6 bases and J by 6 bases, leaving 12 bases between them. The length of the CDR3 is 13 residues. Germline CDR1 is MNHEY and CDR2 is SVGEGT. DNA of the CDR3: TGTGCCAGCAGACGACAGATGGGTCAGCCCCAGCATTTT. Protein product: CASRRQMGQPQHF.

This sequence joins TRBV2 and TRBJ1-6; weak D call: TRBD1 (6 bases). Germline-derived CDR1 and CDR2 are SNHLY and FYNNEI. Trimming removed 6 bases from V and 0 bases from J, with 9 bases in between. This CDR3 comprises 15 residues. Here the CDR3 reads CASRDRHSYNSPLHF. DNA of the CDR3: TGTGCCAGCAGGGACAGACACTCCTATAATTCACCCCTCCACTTT.

The chain carries TRBV21-1 and TRBJ2-5; the listed D gene, TRBD1, was not tested against the DNA. TRBV21-1 has pseudogene status. The CDR3 totals 16 residues. The CDR3 reads CASSKEGVSGQETQYF. CDR3 nucleotide sequence: TGTGCCAGCAGCAAAGAAGGGGTCTCGGGCCAAGAGACCCAGTACTTC.

The chain recombines TRBV20-1 with TRBJ2-3; no clear D. This CDR3 region has 15 residues. Germline assignment: CDR1 DFQATT and CDR2 SNEGSKA (reference sequence). Trimming cost V 5 bases and J 4 bases, with 19 bases left between them. CDR3 sequence: CSALFVTDPPDTQYF. Written as DNA, the CDR3 is TGCAGTGCTCTCTTTGTCACCGATCCCCCAGATACGCAGTATTTT.

The J gene is TRBJ1-2, the V gene TRBV29-1, with D tentatively TRBD1 (6 bases). The CDR3 consists of 13 residues. Trimming pared 3 bases from V and 3 bases from J, leaving 11 bases between. Germline CDR1 reads SQVTM; CDR2 reads ANQGSEA. The DNA for the CDR3 is TGCAGCGTTGAGGAAACAGGGCACTATGGCTACACCTTC. Amino acid sequence: CSVEETGHYGYTF.

The rearrangement joins TRBV2 to TRBJ1-2; no firm D call. Germline CDR1 and CDR2: SNHLY and FYNNEI. Trimming pared 2 bases from V and 6 bases from J, leaving 19 bases between. CDR3 length: 16 residues. CDR3 coding DNA: TGTGCCAGCAGTGAAAATCTTCCAGAAACCTGGGATGGCTACACCTTC. It codes for CASSENLPETWDGYTF. Full variable domain (missing parts from reference TRBV2 and TRBJ1-2): EPEVTQTPSHQVTQMGQEVILRCVPISNHLYFYWYRQILGQKVEFLVSFYNNEISEKSEIFDDQFSVERPDGSNFTLKIRSTKLEDSAMYFCASSENLPETWDGYTFGSGTRLTVV.

The J gene is TRBJ2-3, the V gene TRBV29-1; TRBD2 agrees at 12 bases. The germline gives CDR1 SQVTM, CDR2 ANQGSEA. V shed 1 base and J 4 bases; nucleotides not matched to a gene: 6. The CDR3 spans 16 residues. The CDR3 is CSVEGLTSGSADTQYF. CDR3 nucleotide sequence: TGCAGCGTTGAAGGCCTGACTAGCGGGAGTGCAGATACGCAGTATTTT.

The rearrangement uses TRBV4-1 and TRBJ2-1; D is unclear. The CDR3 is made up of 13 amino acids. The germline V gene has CDR1 MGHRA and CDR2 YSYEKL. V was pared by 2 bases and J by 7 bases, with 9 bases between. The CDR3 sequence is CASSQPDGNEQFF. In DNA, the CDR3 is TGCGCCAGCAGCCAACCGGACGGTAATGAGCAGTTCTTC.

The CDR3 loop is CSARPRTRANEQFF. The CDR3 DNA reads as TGCAGTGCTAGACCGAGGACTAGAGCGAATGAGCAGTTCTTC. The V and J genes are TRBV20-1 and TRBJ2-1; 7 bases fit TRBD2. V shed 2 bases, J shed 7 bases, and the junction held 8 bases outside the gene matches. CDR1 and CDR2 from the germline V gene are DFQATT and SNEGSKA (reference sequence). This CDR3 contains 14 residues.

The genes are TRBV11-3 and TRBJ2-3, with D possibly called TRBD1 or TRBD2 (5 bases each). CDR1 and CDR2 (germline): SGHNT, YENEEA. Trimming shortened V by 5 bases and J by 4 bases, and 10 bases separated the two germline ends. The CDR3 extends over 13 amino acids. The CDR3 here is CASSPGTSDTQYF. DNA of the CDR3: TGTGCCAGCAGCCCCGGGACCTCAGATACGCAGTATTTT.

The table lists this clonotype with a few counts. V and J are TRBV6-2 or TRBV6-3 and TRBJ1-5; TRBD1 is a possible D gene (6 bases). Trimming took off 7 bases at V and 7 bases at J, with 14 bases between the two ends. The V gene's germline CDR1 is MNHEY and CDR2 SVGEGT. The CDR3 spans 13 residues. The CDR3 spells CASNYRAHQPQHF. CDR3 sequence (DNA): TGTGCCAGCAACTACAGGGCGCACCAGCCCCAGCATTTT.

The rearrangement uses TRBV12-3 or TRBV12-4 and TRBJ2-7; possibly TRBD2 for D (6 bases). The V end lost 3 bases, the J end lost 5 bases, and 11 bases lay between the germline ends. This CDR3 spans 13 amino acids. For the CDR3, the DNA is TGTGCCAGCAGTTTTGCGGGGACCGACGAGCAGTACTTC. This encodes CASSFAGTDEQYF.

This clonotype has only a few counts. The chain is built from TRBV12-3 or TRBV12-4 and TRBJ2-4; a weak D match, TRBD2 (5 bases). CDR3 length: 12 residues. The V gene lost 3 bases and the J gene lost 13 bases, with 13 bases spanning the gap. As DNA, the CDR3 is TGTGCCAGCAGTTTCATAGGGCAGCGGCAGTACTTC. Its protein is CASSFIGQRQYF.